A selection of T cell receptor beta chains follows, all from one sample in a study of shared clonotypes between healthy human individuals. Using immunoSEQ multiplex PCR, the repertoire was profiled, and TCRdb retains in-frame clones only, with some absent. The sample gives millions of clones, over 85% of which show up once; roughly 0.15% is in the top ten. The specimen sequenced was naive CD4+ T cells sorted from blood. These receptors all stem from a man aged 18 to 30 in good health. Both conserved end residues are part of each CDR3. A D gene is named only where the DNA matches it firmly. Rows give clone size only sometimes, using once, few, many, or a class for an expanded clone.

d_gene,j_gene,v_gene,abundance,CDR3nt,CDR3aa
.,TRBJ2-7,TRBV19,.,TGTGCCAGCGCCACCCAAGTGGGGGGCGAGCAGTACTTC,CASATQVGGEQYF
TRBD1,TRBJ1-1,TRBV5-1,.,TGCGCCAGCAGGTGGGCGGCAGGGGGAGGGTCTGAAGCTTTCTTT,CASRWAAGGGSEAFF
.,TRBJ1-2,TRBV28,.,TGTGCCAGCAGTTTATCTCGGGTACTAGATGGCTACACCTTC,CASSLSRVLDGYTF
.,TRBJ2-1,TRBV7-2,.,TGTGCCAGCAGCTTAGTTAGCAATGAGCAGTTCTTC,CASSLVSNEQFF
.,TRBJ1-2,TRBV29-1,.,TGCAGCGTTGAGGTCAGCAAATATGGCTACACCTTC,CSVEVSKYGYTF
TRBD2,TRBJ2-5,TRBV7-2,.,TGTGCCAGCGGGATGGGCGGGAGGGTATCAGAGACCCAGTACTTC,CASGMGGRVSETQYF
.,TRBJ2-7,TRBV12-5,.,TGTGCTAGTGGTTTGGTATTCCGTGACGGCGAGCAGTACTTC,CASGLVFRDGEQYF
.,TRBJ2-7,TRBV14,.,TGTGCCAGCAGCCAATTCGGACTGATAGGTCATGGCTACGAGCAGTACTTC,CASSQFGLIGHGYEQYF
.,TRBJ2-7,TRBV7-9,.,TGTGCCAGCAGCCGACAGCCCTTCATTGAGCAGTACTTC,CASSRQPFIEQYF
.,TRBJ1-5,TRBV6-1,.,TGTGCCAGCAGTGTGGAGGGCGGTCAGCCCCAGCATTTT,CASSVEGGQPQHF
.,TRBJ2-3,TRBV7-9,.,TGTGCCAGCAGCCTAACAGATGACTGGGATACGCAGTATTTT,CASSLTDDWDTQYF
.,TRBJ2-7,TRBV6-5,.,TGTGCCAGCAGGAACAGACAAACCTACGAGCAGTACTTC,CASRNRQTYEQYF
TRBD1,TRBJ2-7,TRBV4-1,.,TGCGCCAGCAGCAACCGGGACAGACCCTACGAGCAGTACTTC,CASSNRDRPYEQYF
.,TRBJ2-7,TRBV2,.,TGTGCCAGCAGTGCGCAAGTCTACGAGCAGTACTTC,CASSAQVYEQYF
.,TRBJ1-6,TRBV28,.,TGTGCCAGCAGTCCGGCAGGGGTGTCACCCCTCCACTTT,CASSPAGVSPLHF
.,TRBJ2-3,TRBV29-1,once,TGCAGCGCGGATGCCCGTAACACAGATACGCAGTATTTT,CSADARNTDTQYF
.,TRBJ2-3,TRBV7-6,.,TGTGCCAGCAGCTTTGGCAAAGCTAGCACAGATACGCAGTATTTT,CASSFGKASTDTQYF
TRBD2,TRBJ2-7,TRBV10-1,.,TGCGCCAGCAGTGAGTCGCCCGGACTAGCGGGAGGGACTCCCCCCTACGAGCAGTACTTC,CASSESPGLAGGTPPYEQYF
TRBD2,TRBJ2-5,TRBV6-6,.,TGTGCCAGCAGTTCACCCGGGACTAGCACAGAGACCCAGTACTTC,CASSSPGTSTETQYF
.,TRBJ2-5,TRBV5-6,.,TGTGCCAGCAATCGAAACGGTCAAGAGACCCAGTACTTC,CASNRNGQETQYF
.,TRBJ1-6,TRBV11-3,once,TGTGCCAGCAGCACCGGCGGTTTTAATTCACCCCTCCACTTT,CASSTGGFNSPLHF
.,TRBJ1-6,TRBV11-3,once,TGTGCCAGCAGCCCCGGGCGGGGTCCCCGTCTGTGTAATTCACCCCTCCACTTT,CASSPGRGPRLCNSPLHF
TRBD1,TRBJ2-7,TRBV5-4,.,TGTGCCAGCAGCTTGGGGGACAGGGTCGGCGAGCAGTACTTC,CASSLGDRVGEQYF
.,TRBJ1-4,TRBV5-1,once,TGCGCCAGCAGCTTGACGGGTTTGGATGAAAAACTGTTTTTT,CASSLTGLDEKLFF
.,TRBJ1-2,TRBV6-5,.,TGTGCCAGCAGTCAAGAGGGGAACTATGGCTACACCTTC,CASSQEGNYGYTF
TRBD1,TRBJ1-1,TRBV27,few,TGTGCCAGCAGAGACAGGGGCACTGAAGCTTTCTTT,CASRDRGTEAFF
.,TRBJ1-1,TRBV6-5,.,TGTGCCAGCGGTTGGCAGGGGAACACTGAAGCTTTCTTT,CASGWQGNTEAFF
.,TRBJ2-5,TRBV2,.,TGTGCCAGCAGTGAAGAGGAGACCCAGTACTTC,CASSEEETQYF
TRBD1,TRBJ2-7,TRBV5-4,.,TGTGCCAGCAGCTCCGGGACAGGGAAATACGAGCAGTACTTC,CASSSGTGKYEQYF
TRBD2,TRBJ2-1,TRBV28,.,TGTGCCAGCAGTTTAGGACTAGCGGGGAACAATGAGCAGTTCTTC,CASSLGLAGNNEQFF
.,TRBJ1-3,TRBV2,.,TGTGCCAGCAGTGCCCAGGGATCAGGAAACACCATATATTTT,CASSAQGSGNTIYF
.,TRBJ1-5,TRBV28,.,TGTGCCAGCAGGGAGGGGAATCAGCCCCAGCATTTT,CASREGNQPQHF
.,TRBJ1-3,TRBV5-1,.,TGCGCCAGCAGGCCGACAGAAGGCTCTGGAAACACCATATATTTT,CASRPTEGSGNTIYF
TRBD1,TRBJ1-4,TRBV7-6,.,TGTGCCAGCAGCCGTAGGACAGGGAGTGAAAAACTGTTTTTT,CASSRRTGSEKLFF
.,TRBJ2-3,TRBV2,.,TGTGCCAGCAGACTAGCAGCTAGCACAGATACGCAGTATTTT,CASRLAASTDTQYF
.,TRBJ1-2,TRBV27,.,TGTGCCAGCAGCCAATCTCCCGGGACGGGGTATGGCTACACCTTC,CASSQSPGTGYGYTF
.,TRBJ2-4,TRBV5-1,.,TGCGCCAGCAGCTTGGCCCCTGCCGCGATAGAAAAAAACATTCAGTACTTC,CASSLAPAAIEKNIQYF
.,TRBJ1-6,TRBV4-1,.,TGCGCCAGCAGCCAAGATAATCTTCAATCCTCCTATAATTCACCCCTCCACTTT,CASSQDNLQSSYNSPLHF
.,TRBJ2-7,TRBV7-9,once,TGTGCCAGCAGCCCAATCGGGGGTTCCTACGAGCAGTACTTC,CASSPIGGSYEQYF
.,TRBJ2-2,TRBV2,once,TGTGCCAGCCGGGATGACACCGGGGAGCTGTTTTTT,CASRDDTGELFF
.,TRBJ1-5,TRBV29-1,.,TGCAGCGTCAACGGAGGGGGCAATCAGCCCCAGCATTTT,CSVNGGGNQPQHF
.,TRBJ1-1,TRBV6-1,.,TGTGCCAGCAGTAACACAGTAAACACTGAAGCTTTCTTT,CASSNTVNTEAFF
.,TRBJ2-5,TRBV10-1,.,TGCGCCAGCAGTGATTCAAGGGAAGAGACCCAGTACTTC,CASSDSREETQYF
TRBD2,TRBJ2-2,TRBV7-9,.,TGTGCCAGCAGCTTAGGAAGCGGGACCCGCAGGGCCGGGGAGCTGTTTTTT,CASSLGSGTRRAGELFF
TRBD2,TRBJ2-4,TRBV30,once,TGTGCCTGGAGTCGGCTAGCGGGAGATGTGGCCAAAAACATTCAGTACTTC,CAWSRLAGDVAKNIQYF
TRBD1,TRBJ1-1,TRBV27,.,TGTGCCAGCAGCCCCGACAGGGTAAACACTGAAGCTTTCTTT,CASSPDRVNTEAFF
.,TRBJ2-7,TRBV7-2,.,TGTGCCAGCAGCTTAGCGGGCAAGTCCTACGAGCAGTACTTC,CASSLAGKSYEQYF
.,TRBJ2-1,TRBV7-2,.,TGTGCCAGCAGCCTAGGGGTGCTAGAGGAGCAGTTCTTC,CASSLGVLEEQFF
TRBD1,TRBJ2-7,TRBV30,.,TGTGCCTGGAGTGGTGGTCTTTCGGGACAGGGGTACGAGCAGTACTTC,CAWSGGLSGQGYEQYF
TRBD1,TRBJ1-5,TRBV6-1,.,TGTGCCAGCAGTGAAGCGGGGACAGGGCATCAGCCCCAGCATTTT,CASSEAGTGHQPQHF
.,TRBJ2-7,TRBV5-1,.,TGCGCCAGCAGCTTGAGTGGGAACGAGCAGTACTTC,CASSLSGNEQYF
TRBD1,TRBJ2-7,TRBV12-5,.,TGTGCTAGTGGTACAGGGGGTGGGGAGCAGTACTTC,CASGTGGGEQYF
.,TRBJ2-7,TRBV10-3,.,TGTGCCACCACCTCCCGGGGGCGGTCCGAACAATACGAGCAGTACTTC,CATTSRGRSEQYEQYF
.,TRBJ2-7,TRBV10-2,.,TGCGCCAGCAGTGCCGGGTTCTACGAGCAGTACTTC,CASSAGFYEQYF
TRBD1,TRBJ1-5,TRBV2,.,TGTGCCAGCAGCGGAACAGGGGTCCAGCCCCAGCATTTT,CASSGTGVQPQHF
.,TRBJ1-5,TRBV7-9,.,TGTGCCAGCAGCCCCGACAGAAATCAGCCCCAGCATTTT,CASSPDRNQPQHF
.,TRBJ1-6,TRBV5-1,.,TGCGCCAGCAGCTTGGACGGGGCTTCACCCCTCCACTTT,CASSLDGASPLHF